This T cell receptor (beta chain) was profiled in a study of blood T cell repertoires in COVID-19. Study details: Donors in the United States, Italy and Spain gave samples during acute or convalescent COVID-19. T cells, B-cell-depleted T cells, or PBMCs provided the cDNA or gDNA that served as material.

Under the authors' procedure: Estimated nucleated cell counts came from reference gene primer amplification. Only in-frame clones appear in the TCRdb table, and some are missing; sequencing was by immunoSEQ multiplex PCR. V and J calls and clone size are those listed in that table; D and trimming were worked out from the DNA. The table has about 32,000 clones, 70% to 90% seen once. This CDR3 has 15 amino acids. CDR1 and CDR2 from the germline V gene are MNHEY and SVGAGI. V gave up 2 bases and J gave up 0 bases, with 10 bases separating them. The source of this sequence is a woman in her 70s with active COVID-19. The gene calls are TRBV6-5 and TRBJ1-2; weak D call: TRBD1 (5 bases). Sequenced: peripheral blood. The CDR3 loop reads CASSYRGLSNYGYTF. Written as DNA, the CDR3 is TGTGCCAGCAGTTACAGGGGCCTCTCTAACTATGGCTACACCTTC.